This T cell receptor beta chain emerged from a study of breast tumors, draining lymph nodes, adjacent tissues. TCRdb analysed the multiplex PCR reads with MiXCR anew, one entry per CDR3 protein. The table has 130,000 or so distinct CDR3 sequences, around 21% seen once. Breast cancer patients provided tissue from their axillary draining lymph nodes. The CDR3 consists of 12 residues. Concerning this clonotype: A much more abundant neighbour one base away suggests this may be a read error.

This rearrangement joins TRBV12-3 or TRBV12-4 to TRBJ2-1; 8 bases are a match to TRBD2. Sequencing used axillary lymph node tissue. This receptor was obtained from a female donor with breast cancer. Some clones in this sample may be carry-over from other donors' samples. CDR3 nucleotide sequence: TGTGCCAGCAGTTTTGCAGCGGGAGATCAGCTCTTC. Its translation is CASSFAAGDQLF.